This T cell receptor (beta chain) stems from a study of CD8+ T cells in alopecia areata. Study-wide results and caveats: Normal skin contains resident alphabeta T cells, and these are also sequenced in scalp samples. Especially in alopecia totalis/universalis, lesional scalp showed greater clonality than normal scalp did.

CD25+CD127- cells were sorted from CD4+ cells in a handful of patients. About this clone: The antigen remains undetermined.

Extracted from the samples, RNA was reverse transcribed into cDNA to serve as the sequencing template. Generated by immunoSEQ multiplex PCR, the TCRdb table keeps only in-frame clones and is missing some. The data hold some 20,000 clones, with roughly 60% observed a single time. Looked up from germline, CDR1 is KGHSH and CDR2 is LQKENI. The CDR3 is made up of 14 amino acids. V shed 3 bases and J shed 1 base, with 9 bases lying between them. The sample taken for sequencing was CD4+ Tregs sorted from blood. V gene TRBV18 combines with J gene TRBJ1-1; TRBD1 might be the D (5 bases). This clonotype was obtained from a human donor with alopecia areata. The CDR3, as DNA: TGTGCCAGCTCACCGACAGTACAGAACACTGAAGCTTTCTTT. It encodes CASSPTVQNTEAFF.